This T cell receptor (beta chain) comes out of a study of T cell repertoires in cytomegalovirus infection (dated by TCRdb to the late 2010s). Study-level background: Donor HLA type was relevant to the analysis, because carriage of CMV infection together with the matching HLA type was indicated by public TCR beta signatures. The paper's findings and limits, for the study overall: Carriers of CMV infection plus the relevant HLA type were discriminated by the cumulative frequency of public TCR beta family members in the study cohort and in an independent roughly 400-donor cohort. The ex vivo response was dominated by HLA-C-restricted CMV-specific TCR beta clonotypes, which also provided the single most frequent clonotype in two of eight donors.

The sequencing machine was an Illumina HiSeq 1500. TCRdb reworked the public reads: Q25 trimming with fastp, MiXCR clone assembly, productive beta chains retained. Rows with one shared CDR3 protein collapse into an entry with the most common genes and DNA. The sample includes some 180,000 distinct CDR3 sequences, with approximately 20% observed a single time. The ten largest clones represent roughly 2.9% of the sample. This clonotype was detected a few times. The antigen it recognizes is unknown. Nothing much larger sits one base from this clone, and base qualities are not available. From its cysteine to its phenylalanine, the CDR3 spans 14 amino acids. The only DNA kept is the CDR3, 42 bases in frame from the first base. Taken from the germline V gene, the CDR1 and CDR2 loops are SGDLS and YYNGEE. Trimming at the junction amounts to 0 bases on V and 3 bases on J, and the germline ends lie 9 bases apart.

The sample comprised PBMCs. This sequence was found in a human donor in good health (CMV status not recorded). Some clones in this sample may be carry-over from other donors' samples. In this chain, TRBV9 is recombined with TRBJ1-2; TRBD1 is a weak D gene call, 5 bases matching. CDR3 loop: CASSVAGGDYGYTF. At the DNA level, the sequence is TGTGCCAGCAGCGTAGCTGGGGGAGACTATGGCTACACCTTC.